Shown below are 19 T cell receptor beta chains from a single sample sequenced in a study of blood T cell repertoires in COVID-19. Sequenced by immunoSEQ multiplex PCR; TCRdb stores in-frame clones only, minus some. The repertoire holds 150,000 or so clones, with about nine tenths as singletons. Sequencing was done on a sample of peripheral blood. The source of these receptors is a woman in her 70s with COVID-19, enrolled during active disease.

The chain links TRBV27 to TRBJ1-4; maybe TRBD1 (5 bases). CDR1 and CDR2 (germline): MNHEY, SMNVEV (reference sequence). Trimming left V 4 bases short and J 8 bases short, with 23 bases between. The CDR3 sequence is 17 residues long. This chain's CDR3 is CASSSRIPWQGGEKLFF. The CDR3 nucleotides read TGTGCCAGCAGTTCCCGGATCCCCTGGCAGGGAGGAGAAAAACTGTTTTTT.

The V gene is TRBV3-1 (or the pseudogene TRBV3-2), the J gene TRBJ1-6; 7 nucleotides agree with TRBD1. Germline V gene lookup returns CDR1 LGHDT and CDR2 YNNKEL (reference sequence). The CDR3 is 15 residues long. Losses at the gene ends were 6 bases for V and 6 bases for J; bases not matched to a gene: 8. In DNA form, the CDR3 reads TGTGCCAGCAGATTCGACAGGGTGGTTAATTCACCCCTCCACTTT. Translation gives CASRFDRVVNSPLHF.

The table lists this clone with a count of one. J is TRBJ1-1 and V is TRBV5-1; D is undetermined. CDR1 is SGHRS and CDR2 is YFSETQ in the germline V gene. The CDR3 runs to 13 residues. V shed 0 bases and J shed 1 base, with 4 bases lying between them. CDR3 in amino acids: CASSLGGNTEAFF. CDR3 sequence (DNA): TGCGCCAGCAGCTTGGGAGGGAACACTGAAGCTTTCTTT.

The rearrangement uses TRBV30 and TRBJ2-3; 10 nucleotides agree with TRBD2. Trimming cost V 3 bases and J 4 bases; bases outside gene matches: 7. CDR3 length equals 15 residues. CDR1 GTSNPN and CDR2 SVGIG come from the germline V gene (reference sequence). DNA for the CDR3: TGTGCCTGGAGCATACTAGCGGGGTTCGCAGATACGCAGTATTTT. Protein: CAWSILAGFADTQYF.

The rearrangement uses TRBV30 and TRBJ1-1, with D possibly TRBD1 on 5 matching bases. Germline assignment: CDR1 GTSNPN and CDR2 SVGIG (reference sequence). The CDR3 loop spans 12 amino acids. V shed 4 bases and J shed 5 bases, with 11 bases lying between them. The DNA of the CDR3 is TGTGCCTGGACAGGGCAGGAAACTGAAGCTTTCTTT. Amino acids: CAWTGQETEAFF.

The CDR3 bases are TGCGCCAGCAGCTTGACAGGGGAATTGAACACTGAAGCTTTCTTT. It yields the protein CASSLTGELNTEAFF. The V gene is TRBV5-1, the J gene TRBJ1-1, with 7 positions matching TRBD1. The CDR3 extends over 15 amino acids. V gave up 1 base and J gave up 0 bases; unmatched junction bases: 3. Germline V lookup: CDR1 SGHRS, CDR2 YFSETQ.

This clone appeared a single time. The DNA for the CDR3 is TGTGCCAGCAGCTCCGGCGGTGGATATGGCTACACCTTC. It encodes CASSSGGGYGYTF. The V call is TRBV7-2, the J call TRBJ1-2; no firm D call. The V gene lost 4 bases and the J gene lost 5 bases, with 11 bases spanning the gap. Germline V gene lookup returns CDR1 SGHTA and CDR2 FQGNSA. This CDR3 is 13 amino acids long.

The chain links TRBV2 to TRBJ2-7, with 9 bases matching TRBD1. The germline V gene encodes CDR1 SNHLY and CDR2 FYNNEI. The trim removed 7 bases at V and 4 bases at J, leaving 8 bases unmatched. The CDR3 runs to 14 residues. CDR3 DNA sequence: TGTGCCAGCAAGGCGGGACAGGGAAGATACGAGCAGTACTTC. This translates into CASKAGQGRYEQYF.

This chain links TRBV5-5 with TRBJ1-5; D gene ambiguous. Germline V gene lookup returns CDR1 SGHKS and CDR2 YYEKEE (reference sequence). The CDR3 totals 13 residues. Trimming took off 2 bases at V and 7 bases at J, with 10 bases between the two ends. CDR3 coding DNA: TGTGCCAGCAGCTTTTTACTTGCGCAGCCCCAGCATTTT. It codes for CASSFLLAQPQHF.

The chain links TRBV10-3 to TRBJ1-4; TRBD1 matches 7 bases. Germline-derived CDR1 and CDR2 are ENHRY and SYGVKD. V lost 8 bases, J lost 8 bases, and 11 bases stayed unmatched. This CDR3 contains 14 residues. The CDR3 loop reads CAIGGGRGDEKLFF. The CDR3 bases are TGTGCCATCGGAGGGGGCAGGGGCGACGAAAAACTGTTTTTT.

The rearrangement joins TRBV2 to TRBJ1-5, with 8 bases aligning to TRBD1. V was pared by 6 bases and J by 4 bases, with 5 bases of the junction left unmatched. Germline V lookup: CDR1 SNHLY, CDR2 FYNNEI. The CDR3 runs 14 residues. The CDR3 coding sequence is TGTGCCAGCAGACCGGACAGGGTAAATCAGCCCCAGCATTTT. It is translated as CASRPDRVNQPQHF.

The chain employs TRBV5-4 and TRBJ1-2; 7 bases are a match to TRBD1. V lost 6 bases to trimming and J lost 4 bases; unmatched junction nucleotides: 3. The CDR3 covers 12 residues. The germline V gene encodes CDR1 SGHNT and CDR2 YYREEE (reference sequence). CDR3: CASTRDSYGYTF. Here the CDR3 DNA reads TGTGCCAGCACACGGGACAGCTATGGCTACACCTTC.

The chain is built from TRBV15 and TRBJ1-6, with 12 bases aligning to TRBD1. Per germline, CDR1 LNHNV and CDR2 YYDKDF (reference sequence). V shed 6 bases and J 6 bases; nucleotides not matched to a gene: 9. The CDR3 has 17 amino acids. The CDR3 loop reads CATRNRDRGLLNSPLHF. DNA for the CDR3: TGTGCCACCAGAAACCGGGACAGGGGGCTACTTAATTCACCCCTCCACTTT. The variable domain in full, completed from reference TRBV15 and TRBJ1-6, reads DAMVIQNPRYQVTQFGKPVTLSCSQTLNHNVMYWYQQKSSQAPKLLFHYYDKDFNNEADTPDNFQSRRPNTSFCFLDIRSPGLGDTAMYLCATRNRDRGLLNSPLHFGNGTRLTVT.

This chain uses TRBV19 with TRBJ1-2, with TRBD1 matching 11 bases. Germline V lookup: CDR1 LNHDA, CDR2 SQIVND (reference sequence). CDR3 size: 15 residues. J gave up 8 bases and V 7 bases, and 12 bases lay outside the gene matches. Here the CDR3 reads CASNHPGTGGDGYTF. In DNA, the CDR3 is TGTGCCAGTAATCACCCCGGGACAGGGGGTGACGGCTACACCTTC. Filled out from reference TRBV19 and TRBJ1-2, the complete variable domain reads DGGITQSPKYLFRKEGQNVTLSCEQNLNHDAMYWYRQDPGQGLRLIYYSQIVNDFQKGDIAEGYSVSREKKESFPLTVTSAQKNPTAFYLCASNHPGTGGDGYTFGSGTRLTVV.

The chain combines TRBV7-9 with TRBJ1-5, with TRBD1 matching over 8 bases. Germline trimming cut 10 bases from V and 5 bases from J; bases unmatched to any gene: 7. CDR3 length: 13 residues. CDR1 SEHNR and CDR2 FQNEAQ come from the germline V gene (reference sequence). The CDR3 DNA is TGTGCCACATCGTCGACAGGGGATCAGCCCCAGCATTTT. This translates into CATSSTGDQPQHF.

V gene TRBV4-2 combines with J gene TRBJ1-6, with a possible D match to TRBD1 (5 bases). Trimming removed 1 base from V and 8 bases from J, with 15 bases in between. Germline V gives CDR1 LGHNA, CDR2 YNFKEQ. This CDR3 is built from 16 residues. CDR3 loop: CASSQVQAGRDSPLHF. The DNA for the CDR3 is TGTGCCAGCAGCCAAGTACAGGCCGGTAGAGATTCACCCCTCCACTTT.

In DNA form, the CDR3 reads TGTGCCAGCAGCTCTCGAGGGGGAACTGGAAACACCATATATTTT. It encodes CASSSRGGTGNTIYF. V gene TRBV3-1 (or the pseudogene TRBV3-2) combines with J gene TRBJ1-3; tentatively, D is TRBD1 (6 bases). Between the trimmed V and J ends, which lost 5 bases and 2 bases, there was a span of 13 bases. Germline assignment: CDR1 LGHDT and CDR2 YNNKEL (reference sequence). The CDR3 is made up of 15 amino acids.

The rearrangement joins TRBV7-6 to TRBJ1-1; D perhaps matches TRBD1 (5 bases). The CDR3 sequence is 15 residues long. Germline CDR1 SGHVS, CDR2 FNYEAQ. V was pared by 5 bases and J by 1 base, with 14 bases between. The CDR3 DNA reads as TGTGCCAGCAGCCTGACCGGGGGAGCGAACACTGAAGCTTTCTTT. Its translation is CASSLTGGANTEAFF.

CDR3 region: CARRQGLGYTF. CDR3 nucleotide sequence: TGTGCCCGGCGACAGGGATTAGGCTACACCTTC. The chain employs TRBV30 and TRBJ1-2; 7 bases agree with TRBD1. Per germline, CDR1 GTSNPN and CDR2 SVGIG (reference sequence). With 8 bases clipped from V and 8 bases from J, the junction kept 8 bases outside the gene matches. This CDR3 region has 11 residues.